The next 31 T cell receptor beta chains were all read from a single sample in a study of OX40 agonist ivuxolimab in advanced cancers. TCRdb's copy holds only in-frame clones and misses some; the assay was immunoSEQ multiplex PCR. The repertoire consists of just over 60,000 clones, with about 92% occurring once and the leading ten covering roughly 0.56%. The sample consisted of CD4+ or CD8+ T cells sorted from blood, taken in a trial of the OX40 agonist ivuxolimab. Receptors originate from an adult with an advanced solid tumor such as melanoma, head and neck, liver or kidney cancer.

This clone was detected once. The rearrangement uses TRBV18 and TRBJ1-1; maybe TRBD1 (6 bases). This CDR3 region has 16 residues. Trimming shortened V by 3 bases and J by 1 base, and 15 bases separated the two germline ends. CDR1 and CDR2 (germline): KGHSH, LQKENI. The CDR3 nucleotides read TGTGCCAGCTCACCTCCGTCACAGGGCTCGAACACTGAAGCTTTCTTT. It is translated as CASSPPSQGSNTEAFF.

V usage is TRBV6-1 and J usage is TRBJ2-2; possibly TRBD1 or TRBD2 for D (6 bases each). This CDR3 spans 15 amino acids. The germline V and J ends were trimmed by 6 bases and 3 bases, with 14 bases remaining between them. The V gene's germline CDR1 is MNHNS and CDR2 SASEGT. This CDR3 is CASRAGGLYTGELFF. In DNA form, the CDR3 reads TGTGCCAGCAGGGCCGGGGGCCTCTACACCGGGGAGCTGTTTTTT.

The rearrangement joins TRBV10-3 to TRBJ1-1; D is ambiguous. Trimming shortened V by 7 bases and J by 1 base, and 10 bases separated the two germline ends. Per the germline V gene, CDR1 is ENHRY and CDR2 is SYGVKD. This CDR3 contains 13 residues. The CDR3 nucleotides are TGTGCCATCACTTCGACCGAGAACACTGAAGCTTTCTTT. Translated, it gives CAITSTENTEAFF.

This clone has a single count. This sequence joins TRBV5-1 and TRBJ1-1; TRBD1 aligns across 8 bases. The CDR3 runs 18 residues. The ends lost 1 base at V and 0 bases at J; junction bases unmatched: 11. CDR1 is SGHRS and CDR2 is YFSETQ in the germline V gene. The CDR3 protein is CASSLIPGQALMNTEAFF. The CDR3 nucleotides are TGCGCCAGCAGCTTGATACCGGGACAGGCCCTCATGAACACTGAAGCTTTCTTT.

This clone was picked up one time. This chain uses TRBV18 with TRBJ1-4; 7 bases fit TRBD1. Trimming at V came to 2 bases and at J to 10 bases, leaving 10 bases not matched to a gene. Germline-derived CDR1 and CDR2 are KGHSH and LQKENI. CDR3 size: 15 residues. Here the CDR3 reads CASSPGTAQPGKLFF. The CDR3 DNA sequence: TGTGCCAGCTCACCAGGGACAGCCCAGCCCGGAAAACTGTTTTTT.

V is TRBV6-1 and J is TRBJ1-1; D remains ambiguous. The CDR3 consists of 13 residues. Germline V CDR1 and CDR2: MNHNS, SASEGT. Trimming cost V 7 bases and J 0 bases, with 9 bases left between them. The CDR3 DNA reads as TGTGCCAGCAAAGGAGGGATGAACACTGAAGCTTTCTTT. Amino acid sequence: CASKGGMNTEAFF.

This clone was recorded only once. The chain couples TRBV30 to TRBJ2-2; weak D call: TRBD1 (6 bases). This CDR3 spans 11 amino acids. The ends were cut back, 2 bases at V and 15 bases at J, with 13 bases in the middle. Per germline, CDR1 GTSNPN and CDR2 SVGIG (reference sequence). CDR3 loop: CAWSPGTRMFF. The CDR3 nucleotides read TGTGCCTGGAGTCCCGGGACAAGGATGTTTTTT.

The chain recombines TRBV10-3 with TRBJ2-5, with D possibly matching TRBD2 (6 bases). Germline-derived CDR1 and CDR2 are ENHRY and SYGVKD. V lost 3 bases, J lost 5 bases, and 13 bases lay in between. The CDR3 is 14 amino acids. CDR3 amino acids: CAISEGRGTETQYF. DNA for the CDR3: TGTGCCATCAGTGAAGGACGGGGGACGGAGACCCAGTACTTC.

This chain uses TRBV5-1 with TRBJ1-2; D is undetermined. Trimming stripped 0 bases from V and 1 base from J, with 16 bases between. CDR1 and CDR2 from the germline V gene are SGHRS and YFSETQ. This CDR3 contains 17 residues. CDR3: CASSLDPGYILNYGYTF. For the CDR3, the DNA is TGCGCCAGCAGCTTGGATCCGGGTTACATTCTTAACTATGGCTACACCTTC.

The J gene is TRBJ1-5, the V gene TRBV18, with D possibly TRBD1 on 6 matching bases. Germline CDR1 reads KGHSH; CDR2 reads LQKENI. The CDR3 is made up of 14 amino acids. Trimming took 5 bases from V and 0 from J, leaving 8 bases between them. The CDR3: CASSNRDSNQPQHF. CDR3 bases: TGTGCCAGCTCAAACAGGGATAGCAATCAGCCCCAGCATTTT. The variable domain in full, completed from reference TRBV18 and TRBJ1-5, reads NAGVMQNPRHLVRRRGQEARLRCSPMKGHSHVYWYRQLPEEGLKFMVYLQKENIIDESGMPKERFSAEFPKEGPSILRIQQVVRGDSAAYFCASSNRDSNQPQHFGDGTRLSIL.

This clone has a single count. The chain carries TRBV19 and TRBJ2-7; 7 bases map to TRBD1. With 5 bases clipped from V and 6 bases from J, the junction kept 19 bases outside the gene matches. Germline V gives CDR1 LNHDA, CDR2 SQIVND (reference sequence). The CDR3 runs 17 residues. As DNA, the CDR3 is TGTGCCAGTAGTCCGAATCCGACAGGGTTTGGGCCGCGCGAGCAGTACTTC. Protein: CASSPNPTGFGPREQYF.

V usage is TRBV7-8 and J usage is TRBJ1-1; D not resolved. This CDR3 is built from 16 residues. From germline, CDR1 is SGHVS and CDR2 FQNEAQ. V lost 3 bases, J lost 4 bases, and 18 bases lay in between. The CDR3 loop is CASSLPVGPLFTEAFF. Here the CDR3 DNA reads TGTGCCAGCAGCTTGCCGGTGGGCCCCTTATTCACTGAAGCTTTCTTT.

The genes are TRBV9 and TRBJ1-3; D remains unclear. The CDR3 loop spans 14 amino acids. The germline V and J ends were trimmed by 0 bases and 2 bases, with 6 bases remaining between them. The germline gives CDR1 SGDLS, CDR2 YYNGEE. Here the CDR3 reads CASSVDFPGNTIYF. The CDR3 nucleotides are TGTGCCAGCAGCGTAGATTTTCCTGGAAACACCATATATTTT.

The chain uses TRBV7-2 and TRBJ2-7; no definite D call. The CDR3 is made up of 11 amino acids. V lost 5 bases to trimming and J lost 7 bases, with 9 bases between them. Germline CDR1 and CDR2: SGHTA and FQGNSA. The CDR3 reads CASSPATEQYF. CDR3 DNA: TGTGCCAGCAGCCCTGCTACGGAGCAGTACTTC.

The V gene is TRBV6-5, the J gene TRBJ2-7; 7 nucleotides align to TRBD2. With 8 bases clipped from V and 0 bases from J, the junction kept 7 bases outside the gene matches. Germline V gives CDR1 MNHEY, CDR2 SVGAGI. CDR3 size: 14 residues. CDR3 sequence (DNA): TGTGCCAGCCATGAGCGGGACCACTCCTACGAGCAGTACTTC. It encodes CASHERDHSYEQYF.

The gene calls are TRBV6-6 and TRBJ1-1; perhaps TRBD1 as D (5 bases). Germline-derived CDR1 and CDR2 are MNHNY and SVGAGI (reference sequence). The CDR3 consists of 15 residues. Trimming shortened V by 0 bases and J by 0 bases, and 8 bases separated the two germline ends. The CDR3 nucleotides read TGTGCCAGCAGTTACTCGACAGCGGTGAACACTGAAGCTTTCTTT. Protein sequence: CASSYSTAVNTEAFF.

The chain employs TRBV2 and TRBJ2-1; maybe TRBD2 (6 bases). The V end was cut by 6 bases, the J end by 4 bases, with 13 bases between. Germline CDR1 SNHLY, CDR2 FYNNEI. The CDR3 has 14 amino acids. The CDR3 protein is CASRLGGVYNEQFF. The CDR3 coding sequence is TGTGCCAGCAGATTAGGCGGGGTTTACAATGAGCAGTTCTTC.

The chain recombines TRBV12-5 with TRBJ2-1; TRBD2 matches 7 bases. This CDR3 contains 14 residues. CDR1 LGHNT and CDR2 FRNRAP come from the germline V gene. The V segment lost 8 bases and the J segment 6 bases; nucleotides outside the gene matches: 10. The CDR3 DNA reads TGTGCTAGTACATTCGGGGGAGGGATCAATGAGCAGTTCTTC. Translation gives CASTFGGGINEQFF.

The CDR3 loop reads CASSPALSTDTQYF. The CDR3 DNA reads TGTGCCAGCAGCCCGGCCCTTAGCACAGATACGCAGTATTTT. The rearrangement joins TRBV11-2 to TRBJ2-3; D remains unclear. V was cut by 5 bases and J by 0 bases, with 9 bases left in between. The CDR3 consists of 14 residues. Germline V lookup: CDR1 SGHAT, CDR2 FQNNGV.

The CDR3 DNA reads TGTGCCAGCAGCTTAGACCGCGACTATGGCTACACCTTC. Amino acids: CASSLDRDYGYTF. The chain couples TRBV11-3 to TRBJ1-2; D is undetermined. V was trimmed by 0 bases and J by 3 bases, leaving 5 bases between them. Germline V gene sequence: CDR1 SGHNT, CDR2 YENEEA. The CDR3 totals 13 residues.

The chain recombines TRBV6-1 with TRBJ2-5; D unclear. Germline V gives CDR1 MNHNS, CDR2 SASEGT. V shed 6 bases and J shed 3 bases, with 14 bases lying between them. The CDR3 loop spans 14 amino acids. DNA of the CDR3: TGTGCCAGCAGCCTTTTATTTGCCGAAGAGACCCAGTACTTC. This codes for CASSLLFAEETQYF.

The chain uses TRBV5-1 and TRBJ2-7; no clear D gene. This CDR3 spans 13 amino acids. Germline V CDR1 and CDR2: SGHRS, YFSETQ. Trimming left V 2 bases short and J 3 bases short, with 9 bases between. The CDR3 is CASSFDGYYEQYF. CDR3 nucleotides: TGCGCCAGCAGCTTCGATGGGTACTACGAGCAGTACTTC.

CDR3 DNA: TGTGCCAGCAGTCGAGGGGTAGCGCTGGGCACAGATACGCAGTATTTT. Its protein is CASSRGVALGTDTQYF. This chain joins TRBV13 and TRBJ2-3; either TRBD1 or TRBD2 may supply D (5 bases each). Trimming removed 6 bases from V and 1 base from J, with 17 bases in between. From germline, CDR1 is PRHDT and CDR2 FYEKMQ (reference sequence). The CDR3 extends over 16 amino acids.

This clone was found once. The chain recombines TRBV27 with TRBJ2-3; weak D call: TRBD2 (6 bases). Germline-derived CDR1 and CDR2 are MNHEY and SMNVEV (reference sequence). The CDR3 extends over 14 amino acids. Trimming shortened V by 5 bases and J by 3 bases, and 12 bases separated the two germline ends. CDR3 DNA sequence: TGTGCCAGCAGTCCAAGAGGGAGGACAGATACGCAGTATTTT. Translated, it gives CASSPRGRTDTQYF.

The CDR3 protein is CASSFSPQSNTGELFF. Written as DNA, the CDR3 is TGTGCCAGCAGTTTCTCGCCACAGAGTAACACCGGGGAGCTGTTTTTT. The chain employs TRBV6-6 and TRBJ2-2; D is unresolved. Trimming pared 4 bases from V and 2 bases from J, leaving 14 bases between. Germline V lookup: CDR1 MNHNY, CDR2 SVGAGI (reference sequence). This CDR3 has 16 amino acids.

This clone was counted once. At one of its ends the junction is not consistent with the germline gene, which may arise from a read error. The chain uses TRBV7-7 and TRBJ2-5; TRBD2 aligns across 15 bases. The CDR3 is made up of 15 amino acids. CDR1 is SSHAT, CDR2 FNYEAQ, per germline (reference sequence). The CDR3 sequence: CASSLGLAGGETQYF. The CDR3 coding sequence is TGTGCTAGCAGCCTGGGACTAGCGGGAGGAGAGACCCAGTACTTC. Drawing the rest from reference TRBV7-7 and TRBJ2-5, the complete variable domain is GAGVSQSPRYKVTKRGQDVTLRCDPISSHATLYWYQQALGQGPEFLTYFNYEAQPDKSGLPSDRFSAERPEGSISTLTIQRTEQRDSAMYRCASSLGLAGGETQYFGPGTRLLVL.

Turning to this clone: Additional DNA sequences in this sample encode the identical CDR3. This sequence joins TRBV5-1 and TRBJ2-7; D perhaps matches TRBD1 (6 bases). CDR3 length: 11 amino acids. The germline V gene has CDR1 SGHRS and CDR2 YFSETQ. V lost 4 bases, J lost 7 bases, and 9 bases lay in between. CDR3: CASSTGQEQYF. The DNA of the CDR3 is TGCGCCAGCAGCACCGGACAGGAGCAGTACTTC.

This sequence joins TRBV4-1 and TRBJ1-4; no firm D call. Germline values: CDR1 MGHRA, CDR2 YSYEKL. The CDR3 runs 14 residues. The V and J ends lost 3 bases and 0 bases respectively, with 5 bases between them. The CDR3: CASSHVTTNEKLFF. In nucleotides, the CDR3 is TGCGCCAGCAGCCATGTGACAACTAATGAAAAACTGTTTTTT.

The genes are TRBV6-5 and TRBJ1-6, with D possibly TRBD1 on 5 matching bases. With 7 bases removed from V and 10 bases from J, the gap between germline ends came to 17 bases. Germline CDR1 and CDR2: MNHEY and SVGAGI. The CDR3 contains 14 residues. CDR3 sequence reads: CASKPQGLYSPLHF. DNA for the CDR3: TGTGCCAGCAAGCCCCAGGGTTTATACTCACCCCTCCACTTT.

CDR3 bases: TGTGCCAGTAGCCAGGACAGAAGCACAGATACGCAGTATTTT. This translates into CASSQDRSTDTQYF. The V gene is TRBV19, the J gene TRBJ2-3; possibly TRBD1 for D (6 bases). Germline CDR1 LNHDA, CDR2 SQIVND (reference sequence). The CDR3 spans 14 residues. Trimming stripped 6 bases from V and 0 bases from J, with 10 bases between.

The chain employs TRBV7-2 and TRBJ2-7; D is unresolved. The CDR3 covers 11 residues. The germline gives CDR1 SGHTA, CDR2 FQGNSA. Trimming removed 4 bases at V and 6 bases at J, with 7 bases between. The DNA for the CDR3 is TGTGCCAGCAGCTCCGTAGGCGAGCAGTACTTC. Protein sequence: CASSSVGEQYF.